The clone carrying this T cell receptor (beta chain) appeared a few times. Germline CDR1 and CDR2: DFQATT and SNEGSKA (reference sequence). This CDR3 comprises 14 residues. Trimming at V came to 1 base and at J to 4 bases, leaving 3 bases not matched to a gene. The record originates from a study of T-cell reconstitution after alpha-beta-depleted transplantation in children. Preparation of the TCRbeta library used unique molecular identifiers. TCRdb recomputed calls from the PCR reads with MiXCR, one row per CDR3 protein. The sample has a few hundred thousand distinct CDR3 sequences; 43% are singletons.

The receptor's source is a girl aged 2-9 years with aplastic anemia, due to receive a stem cell transplant. This sample comprised PBMCs, obtained before TCRalphabeta/CD19-depleted stem cell transplant. This chain connects TRBV20-1 to TRBJ2-7, with 11 bases matching TRBD2. CDR3 sequence: CSARGLAGRYEQYF. CDR3 in DNA: TGCAGTGCTAGAGGACTAGCGGGAAGGTACGAGCAGTACTTC.